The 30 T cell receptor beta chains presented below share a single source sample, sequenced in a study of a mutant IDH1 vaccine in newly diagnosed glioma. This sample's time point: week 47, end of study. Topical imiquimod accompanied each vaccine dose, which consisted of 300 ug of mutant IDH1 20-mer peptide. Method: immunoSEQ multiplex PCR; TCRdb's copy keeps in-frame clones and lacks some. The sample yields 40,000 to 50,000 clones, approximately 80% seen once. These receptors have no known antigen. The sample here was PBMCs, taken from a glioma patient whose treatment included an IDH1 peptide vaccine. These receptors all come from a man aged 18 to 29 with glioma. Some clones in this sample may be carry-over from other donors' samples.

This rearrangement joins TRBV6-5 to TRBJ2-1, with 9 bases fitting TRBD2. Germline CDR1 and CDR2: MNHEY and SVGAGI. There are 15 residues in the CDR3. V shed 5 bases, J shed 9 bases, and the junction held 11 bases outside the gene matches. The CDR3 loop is CASSRQSGGLGEQFF. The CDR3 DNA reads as TGTGCCAGCAGTCGGCAGAGCGGGGGGTTAGGTGAGCAGTTCTTC.

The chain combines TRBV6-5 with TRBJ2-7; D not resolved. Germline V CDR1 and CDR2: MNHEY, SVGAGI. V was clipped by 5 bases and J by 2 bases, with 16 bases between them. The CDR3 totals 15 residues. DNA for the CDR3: TGTGCCAGCAGTCCCATATTTACTCAGACCTACGAGCAGTACTTC. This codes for CASSPIFTQTYEQYF.

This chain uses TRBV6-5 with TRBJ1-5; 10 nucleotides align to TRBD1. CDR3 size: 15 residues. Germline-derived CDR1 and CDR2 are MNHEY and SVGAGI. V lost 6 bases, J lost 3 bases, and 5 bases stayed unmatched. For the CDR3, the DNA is TGTGCCAGCAGCCGACAGGGGGCCTTCAATCAGCCCCAGCATTTT. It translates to CASSRQGAFNQPQHF.

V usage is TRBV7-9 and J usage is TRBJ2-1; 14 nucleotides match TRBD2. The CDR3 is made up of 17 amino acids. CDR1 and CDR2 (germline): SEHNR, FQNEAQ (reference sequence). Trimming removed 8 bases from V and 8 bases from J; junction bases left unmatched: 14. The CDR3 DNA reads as TGTGCCAGCTCAACAGCCGGGACTAGCGGGAGTCCCCATGAGCAGTTCTTC. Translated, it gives CASSTAGTSGSPHEQFF.

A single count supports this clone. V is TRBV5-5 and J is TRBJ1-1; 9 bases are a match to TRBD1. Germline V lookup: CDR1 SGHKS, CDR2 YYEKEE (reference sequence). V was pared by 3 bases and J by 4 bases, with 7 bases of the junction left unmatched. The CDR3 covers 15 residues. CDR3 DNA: TGTGCCAGCAGCTGGACGGGACAGGGTAGCACTGAAGCTTTCTTT. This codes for CASSWTGQGSTEAFF.

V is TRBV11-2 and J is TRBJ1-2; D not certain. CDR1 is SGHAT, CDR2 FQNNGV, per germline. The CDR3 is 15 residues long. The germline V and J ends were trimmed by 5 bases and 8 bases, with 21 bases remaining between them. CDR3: CASSPPSFGRMGYTF. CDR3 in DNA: TGTGCCAGCAGCCCCCCAAGTTTTGGGAGGATGGGCTACACCTTC. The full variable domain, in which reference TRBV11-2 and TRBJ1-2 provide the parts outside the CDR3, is EAGVAQSPRYKIIEKRQSVAFWCNPISGHATLYWYQQILGQGPKLLIQFQNNGVVDDSQLPKDRFSAERLKGVDSTLKIQPAKLEDSAVYLCASSPPSFGRMGYTFGSGTRLTVV.

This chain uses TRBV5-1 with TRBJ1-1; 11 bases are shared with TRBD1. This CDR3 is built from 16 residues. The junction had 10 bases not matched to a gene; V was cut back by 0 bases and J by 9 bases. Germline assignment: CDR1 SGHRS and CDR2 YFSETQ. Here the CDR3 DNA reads TGCGCCAGCAGCTTGGGGGGGTCCGGGACAGGGGGTAAAGCTTTCTTT. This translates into CASSLGGSGTGGKAFF.

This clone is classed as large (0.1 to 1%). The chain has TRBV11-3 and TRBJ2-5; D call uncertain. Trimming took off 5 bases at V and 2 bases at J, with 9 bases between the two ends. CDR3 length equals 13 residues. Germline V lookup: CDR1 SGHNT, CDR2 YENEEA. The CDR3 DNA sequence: TGTGCCAGCAGCAATAGCCCTCAAGAGACCCAGTACTTC. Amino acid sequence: CASSNSPQETQYF. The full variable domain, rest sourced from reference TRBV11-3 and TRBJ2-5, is EAGVVQSPRYKIIEKKQPVAFWCNPISGHNTLYWYLQNLGQGPELLIRYENEEAVDDSQLPKDRFSAERLKGVDSTLKIQPAELGDSAVYLCASSNSPQETQYFGPGTRLLVL.

The CDR3 loop reads CASSLIEGATEAFF. The DNA of the CDR3 is TGTGCCAGCAGCTTAATCGAGGGGGCCACTGAAGCTTTCTTT. This chain joins TRBV7-9 and TRBJ1-1; 7 nucleotides match TRBD1. Germline CDR1 SEHNR, CDR2 FQNEAQ (reference sequence). The CDR3 consists of 14 residues. Unmatched junction bases numbered 4, after V lost 2 bases and J lost 4 bases.

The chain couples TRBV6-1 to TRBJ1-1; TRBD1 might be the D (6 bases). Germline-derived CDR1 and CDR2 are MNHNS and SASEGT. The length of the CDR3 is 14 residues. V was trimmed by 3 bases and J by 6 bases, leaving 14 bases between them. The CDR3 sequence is CASSDLTGRPEAFF. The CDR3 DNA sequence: TGTGCCAGCAGTGATTTAACAGGGAGGCCTGAAGCTTTCTTT.

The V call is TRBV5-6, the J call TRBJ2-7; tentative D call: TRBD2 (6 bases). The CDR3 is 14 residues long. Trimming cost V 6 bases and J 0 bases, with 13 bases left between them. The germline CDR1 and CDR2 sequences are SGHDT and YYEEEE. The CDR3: CASTGDPSSYEQYF. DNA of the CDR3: TGTGCCAGCACGGGAGACCCGAGCTCCTACGAGCAGTACTTC.

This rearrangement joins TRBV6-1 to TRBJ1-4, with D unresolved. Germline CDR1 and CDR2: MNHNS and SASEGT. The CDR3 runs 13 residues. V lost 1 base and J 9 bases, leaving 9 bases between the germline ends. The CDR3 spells CASSEGYTKKLFF. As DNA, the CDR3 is TGTGCCAGCAGTGAAGGGTATACCAAAAAACTGTTTTTT.

CDR3 protein: CAISEWAWTEAFF. In nucleotides, the CDR3 is TGTGCCATCAGTGAGTGGGCCTGGACTGAAGCTTTCTTT. V gene TRBV10-3 combines with J gene TRBJ1-1; D ambiguous. The CDR3 is 13 amino acids. V lost 1 base and J lost 5, with 8 bases in between. The germline CDR1 and CDR2 sequences are ENHRY and SYGVKD.

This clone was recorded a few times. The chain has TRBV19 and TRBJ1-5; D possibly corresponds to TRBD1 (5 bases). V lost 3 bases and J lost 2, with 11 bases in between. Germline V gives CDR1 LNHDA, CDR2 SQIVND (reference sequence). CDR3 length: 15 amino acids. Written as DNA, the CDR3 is TGTGCCAGTAGTATTGACCCGGGGCGCAATCAGCCCCAGCATTTT. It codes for CASSIDPGRNQPQHF.

The CDR3 region has the DNA TGTGCCAGCAGCTCACAATGGACGAACGTTAATGAAAAACTGTTTTTT. This sequence encodes CASSSQWTNVNEKLFF. The chain carries TRBV5-6 and TRBJ1-4; D ambiguous. V dropped 3 bases and J dropped 4 bases, with 16 bases sitting between them. The germline CDR1 and CDR2 sequences are SGHDT and YYEEEE. CDR3 length: 16 amino acids.

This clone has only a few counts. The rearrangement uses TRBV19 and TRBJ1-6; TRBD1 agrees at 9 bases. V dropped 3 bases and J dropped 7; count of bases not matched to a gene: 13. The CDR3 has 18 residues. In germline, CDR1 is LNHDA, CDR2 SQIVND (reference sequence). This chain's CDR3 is CASSMSPLQGAVNSPLHF. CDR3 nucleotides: TGTGCCAGTAGTATGTCCCCCTTACAGGGGGCAGTGAATTCACCCCTCCACTTT.

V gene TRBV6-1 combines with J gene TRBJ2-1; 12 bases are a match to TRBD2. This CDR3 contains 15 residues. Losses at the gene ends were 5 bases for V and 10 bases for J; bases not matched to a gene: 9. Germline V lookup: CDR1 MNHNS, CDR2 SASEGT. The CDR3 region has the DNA TGTGCCAGCAGTAGGACTAGCGGGGACCACCAGGAGCAGTTCTTC. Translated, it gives CASSRTSGDHQEQFF.

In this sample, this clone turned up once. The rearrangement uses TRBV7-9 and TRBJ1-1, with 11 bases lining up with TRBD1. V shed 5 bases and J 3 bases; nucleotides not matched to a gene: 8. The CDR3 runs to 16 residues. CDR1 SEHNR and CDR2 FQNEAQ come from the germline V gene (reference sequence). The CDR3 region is CASSDRTGGADTEAFF. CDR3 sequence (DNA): TGTGCCAGCAGCGACCGGACAGGGGGCGCGGACACTGAAGCTTTCTTT.

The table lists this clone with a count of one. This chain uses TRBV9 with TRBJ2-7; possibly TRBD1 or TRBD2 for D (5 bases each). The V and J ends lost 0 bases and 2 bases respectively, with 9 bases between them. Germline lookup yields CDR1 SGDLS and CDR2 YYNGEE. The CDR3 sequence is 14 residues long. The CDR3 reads CASSVGQRAYEQYF. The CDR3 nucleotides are TGTGCCAGCAGCGTAGGACAGAGGGCCTACGAGCAGTACTTC.

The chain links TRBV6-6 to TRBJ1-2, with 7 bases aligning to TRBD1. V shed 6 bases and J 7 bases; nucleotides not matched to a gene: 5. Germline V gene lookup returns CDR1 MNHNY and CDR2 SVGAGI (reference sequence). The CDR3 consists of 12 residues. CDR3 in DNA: TGTGCCAGCAGGGGACAGTTGGGTGGCTACACCTTC. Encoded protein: CASRGQLGGYTF.

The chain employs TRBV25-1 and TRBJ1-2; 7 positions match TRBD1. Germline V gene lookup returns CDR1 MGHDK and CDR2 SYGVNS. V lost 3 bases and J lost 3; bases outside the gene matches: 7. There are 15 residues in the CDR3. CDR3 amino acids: CASSDFQGGDYGYTF. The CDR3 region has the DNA TGTGCCAGCAGTGACTTCCAGGGGGGTGACTATGGCTACACCTTC.

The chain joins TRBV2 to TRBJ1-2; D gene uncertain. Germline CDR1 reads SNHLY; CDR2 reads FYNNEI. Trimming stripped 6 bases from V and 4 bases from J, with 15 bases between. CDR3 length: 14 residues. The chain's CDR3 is CASRADPAPYGYTF. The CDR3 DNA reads TGTGCCAGCAGGGCGGACCCAGCCCCCTATGGCTACACCTTC.

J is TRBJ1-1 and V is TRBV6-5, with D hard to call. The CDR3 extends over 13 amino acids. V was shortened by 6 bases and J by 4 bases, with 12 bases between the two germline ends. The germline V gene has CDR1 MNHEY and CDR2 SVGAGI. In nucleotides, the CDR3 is TGTGCCAGCAGCTCCGGGCGGGCCACTGAAGCTTTCTTT. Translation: CASSSGRATEAFF.

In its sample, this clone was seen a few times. CDR3 sequence (DNA): TGTGCCAGCAGTTCGCCAATGAACACTGAAGCTTTCTTT. As protein: CASSSPMNTEAFF. The chain joins TRBV27 to TRBJ1-1; D remains ambiguous. Germline V lookup: CDR1 MNHEY, CDR2 SMNVEV (reference sequence). This CDR3 contains 13 residues. Trimming pared 4 bases from V and 0 bases from J, leaving 6 bases between.

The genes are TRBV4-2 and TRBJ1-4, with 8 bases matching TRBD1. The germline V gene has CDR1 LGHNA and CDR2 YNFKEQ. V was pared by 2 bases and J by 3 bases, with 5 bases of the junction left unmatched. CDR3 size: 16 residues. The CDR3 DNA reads TGTGCCAGCAGCCAACCTACAGGGGGTCCTAATGAAAAACTGTTTTTT. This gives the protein CASSQPTGGPNEKLFF.

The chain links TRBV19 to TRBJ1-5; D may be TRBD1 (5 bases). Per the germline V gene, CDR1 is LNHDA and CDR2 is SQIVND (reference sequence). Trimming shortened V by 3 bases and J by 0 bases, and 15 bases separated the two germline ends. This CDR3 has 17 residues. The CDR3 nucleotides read TGTGCCAGTAGTATGGTCGGGGCGGTTTATAGCAATCAGCCCCAGCATTTT. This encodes CASSMVGAVYSNQPQHF.

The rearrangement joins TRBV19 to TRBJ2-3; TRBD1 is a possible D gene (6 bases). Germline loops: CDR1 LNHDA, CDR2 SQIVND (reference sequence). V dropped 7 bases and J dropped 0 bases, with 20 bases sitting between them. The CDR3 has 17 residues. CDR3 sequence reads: CASTGSWGLSSTDTQYF. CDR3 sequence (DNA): TGTGCCAGTACTGGCTCGTGGGGGCTATCTAGCACAGATACGCAGTATTTT.

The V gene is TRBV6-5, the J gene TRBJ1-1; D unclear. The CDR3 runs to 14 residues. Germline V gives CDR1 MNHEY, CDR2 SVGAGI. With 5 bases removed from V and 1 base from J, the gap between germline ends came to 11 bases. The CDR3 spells CASSPDTPNTEAFF. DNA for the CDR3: TGTGCCAGCAGTCCCGACACCCCGAACACTGAAGCTTTCTTT.

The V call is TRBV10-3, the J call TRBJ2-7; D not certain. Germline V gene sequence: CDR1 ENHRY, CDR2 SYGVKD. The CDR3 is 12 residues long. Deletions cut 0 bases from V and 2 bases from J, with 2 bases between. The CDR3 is CAISESPYEQYF. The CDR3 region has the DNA TGTGCCATCAGTGAGTCCCCCTACGAGCAGTACTTC.

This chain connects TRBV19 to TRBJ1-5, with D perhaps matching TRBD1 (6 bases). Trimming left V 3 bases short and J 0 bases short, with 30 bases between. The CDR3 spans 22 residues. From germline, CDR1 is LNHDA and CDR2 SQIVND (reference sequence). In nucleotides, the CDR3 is TGTGCCAGTAGTATTGGGATCCTAGGGGGGGGCTGGACGGCTGATAGCAATCAGCCCCAGCATTTT. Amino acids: CASSIGILGGGWTADSNQPQHF.